The rows below give T cell receptor beta chains drawn from one sample of a study of shared clonotypes between healthy human individuals. The assay was immunoSEQ multiplex PCR, and TCRdb's table has in-frame clones only and misses some. This sample has over 850,000 clones, with approximately 78% found just once. Sequencing used memory CD4+ T cells from PBMCs. The receptors shown here come from a young man in good health. Some clones in this sample may be carry-over from other donors' samples. Both conserved end residues are part of each CDR3. The D gene is left open where the match is weak. Size is stated for part of the rows, as once, few or many counts, or as a class when the clone is expanded.

v_gene	j_gene	d_gene	abundance	CDR3aa	CDR3nt
TRBV2	TRBJ2-6	-	few	CASSLDNSGANVLTF	TGTGCCAGCAGTTTAGATAACTCTGGGGCCAACGTCCTGACTTTC
TRBV28	TRBJ1-5	-	-	CASSLESGARQPQHF	TGTGCCAGCAGTTTGGAATCAGGGGCTCGACAGCCCCAGCATTTT
TRBV4-1	TRBJ1-5	-	-	CASSPTGNQPQHF	TGCGCCAGCAGCCCAACAGGGAATCAGCCCCAGCATTTT
TRBV6-1	TRBJ2-7	-	-	CASSLQSGGGYEQYF	TGTGCCAGCAGTCTCCAGAGTGGGGGTGGCTACGAGCAGTACTTC
TRBV7-2	TRBJ1-5	TRBD1	-	CASSAFRRGSNQPQHF	TGTGCCAGCAGCGCATTTCGCAGGGGGAGCAATCAGCCCCAGCATTTT
TRBV11-3	TRBJ2-7	-	-	CASSLAAPPETPFDEQYF	TGTGCCAGCAGCTTAGCCGCCCCCCCGGAGACCCCCTTCGACGAGCAGTACTTC
TRBV19	TRBJ1-4	-	many	CASSIRASPAEKLFF	TGTGCCAGTAGTATAAGGGCCAGCCCGGCCGAAAAACTGTTTTTT
TRBV5-4	TRBJ2-3	-	-	CASRNARPSGSTDTQYF	TGTGCCAGCAGAAACGCCCGGCCCAGCGGGAGCACAGATACGCAGTATTTT
TRBV7-2	TRBJ1-1	-	-	CASSQGRYTEAFF	TGTGCCAGCAGCCAAGGACGGTACACTGAAGCTTTCTTT
TRBV18	TRBJ2-5	TRBD2	-	CASSLRLAGGPSRETQYF	TGTGCCAGCTCACTGAGACTAGCGGGAGGGCCAAGTAGAGAGACCCAGTACTTC
TRBV5-1	TRBJ2-1	TRBD2	-	CASSALAGVTSYNEQFF	TGCGCCAGCAGCGCCTTAGCGGGAGTTACTTCCTACAATGAGCAGTTCTTC
TRBV7-3	TRBJ1-3	-	once	CASSLTPGNTIYF	TGTGCCAGCAGCTTAACCCCTGGAAACACCATATATTTT
TRBV6-5	TRBJ1-5	-	-	CASSRRGSSNQPQHF	TGTGCCAGCAGTCGAAGGGGCAGTAGCAATCAGCCCCAGCATTTT
TRBV5-5	TRBJ1-5	-	once	CASTGGTSNQPQHF	TGTGCCAGCACAGGAGGCACTAGCAATCAGCCCCAGCATTTT
TRBV18	TRBJ2-5	TRBD1	-	CASSPRTGPQETQYF	TGTGCCAGCTCACCACGGACAGGGCCCCAAGAGACCCAGTACTTC
TRBV27	TRBJ2-7	-	-	CASSLSMHKDSYEQYF	TGTGCCAGCAGTTTATCCATGCACAAGGACAGCTACGAGCAGTACTTC
TRBV7-3	TRBJ2-2	TRBD1	-	CASSLTGTEKTGELFF	TGTGCCAGCAGCTTAACGGGGACAGAAAAAACCGGGGAGCTGTTTTTT